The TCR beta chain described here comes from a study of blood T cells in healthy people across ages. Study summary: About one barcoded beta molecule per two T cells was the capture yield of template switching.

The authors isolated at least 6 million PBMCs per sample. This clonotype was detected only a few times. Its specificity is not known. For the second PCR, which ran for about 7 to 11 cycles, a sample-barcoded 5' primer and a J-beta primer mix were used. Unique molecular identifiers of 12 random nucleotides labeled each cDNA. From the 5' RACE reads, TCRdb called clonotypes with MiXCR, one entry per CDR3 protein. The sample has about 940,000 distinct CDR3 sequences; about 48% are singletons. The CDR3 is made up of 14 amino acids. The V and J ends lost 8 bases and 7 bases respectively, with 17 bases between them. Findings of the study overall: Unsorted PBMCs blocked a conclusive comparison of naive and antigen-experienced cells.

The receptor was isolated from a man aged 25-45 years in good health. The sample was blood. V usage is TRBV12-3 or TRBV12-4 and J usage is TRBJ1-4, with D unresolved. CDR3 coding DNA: TGTGCCAGCCTCCCAGACGGTAGAGGTGAAAAACTGTTTTTT. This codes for CASLPDGRGEKLFF.